A selection of T cell receptor beta chains follows, all from one sample in a study of T cells in Graves' hyperthyroidism and ophthalmopathy. TCRdb re-analysed the multiplex PCR reads in MiXCR, keeping a single row per CDR3 protein. The sample contains 300,000 to 450,000 distinct CDR3 sequences, about 15% of which appear only once. Sequencing was done on a sample of blood. Receptors originate from a woman under 30 with Graves' hyperthyroidism that later progressed to Graves' ophthalmopathy. The CDR3 runs from the conserved cysteine through the conserved F or W. Each record gives: D gene, J gene, V gene, clone size, CDR3 DNA, CDR3 protein. The D gene is left open where the match is weak. Size is stated for part of the rows, as once, few or many counts, or as a class when the clone is expanded.

>.|TRBJ2-6|TRBV28|.
TGTGCCGGGGGGGCAGGGGGAGGACTTCACTCTGGGGCCAACGTCCTGACTTTC
CAGGAGGGLHSGANVLTF
>TRBD2|TRBJ2-7|TRBV28|.
TGTGCCAGCAGTTTAGGACTAGCTAGAATCAATGAGCAGTACTTC
CASSLGLARINEQYF
>TRBD2|TRBJ2-1|TRBV27|.
TGTGCCACAACTAGCGGGGACAATGAGCAGTTCTTC
CATTSGDNEQFF
>TRBD1|TRBJ2-5|TRBV5-1|many
TGCGCCAGCAGCGAGGGACAGGGGTCTCAAGAGACCCAGTACTTC
CASSEGQGSQETQYF
>.|TRBJ1-2|TRBV7-9|.
TGTGCCAGCAGCTTGGACCGGTCTGGGGGCTACACCTTC
CASSLDRSGGYTF
>TRBD2|TRBJ2-3|TRBV7-3|many
TGTGCCAGCAGCCCCAGTCCCCAGCGGGAGGTCATGGATACGCAGTATTTT
CASSPSPQREVMDTQYF
>TRBD1|TRBJ1-1|TRBV6-1|many
TGTGCCAGCACCCCATCGACCAGGACAGGGGGAAGGAACACTGAAGCTTTCTTT
CASTPSTRTGGRNTEAFF
>TRBD1|TRBJ2-7|TRBV24-1|many
TGTGCCACCAGTGGGGACAGCGCCTACGAGCAGTACTTC
CATSGDSAYEQYF
>TRBD1|TRBJ2-7|TRBV2|many
TGTGCCAGCAGCGCTACCGGGACAGGGGGATACGAGCAGTACTTC
CASSATGTGGYEQYF
>TRBD2|TRBJ2-1|TRBV7-4|.
TGTGCCAGCAGCTTAGCGGGAGGGCCGTTCGATGAGCAGTTCTTC
CASSLAGGPFDEQFF
>.|TRBJ2-7|TRBV28|many
TGTGCCAGCAGTTTTGAGGGGGTAACGGGATACGAGCAGTACTTC
CASSFEGVTGYEQYF
>TRBD2|TRBJ2-1|TRBV10-3|few
TGTGCCGCGTCAGGTCAAGCGGGAGGGCCAGTCAATGAGCAGTTCTTC
CAASGQAGGPVNEQFF
>.|TRBJ2-2|TRBV30|few
TGTGCCTGGAGTGGAAGTTGGACCGGGGAGCTGTTTTTT
CAWSGSWTGELFF
>.|TRBJ2-7|TRBV27|.
TGTGCCAGCAGACCACGGGACACCTCCTACGAGCAGTACTTC
CASRPRDTSYEQYF
>TRBD2|TRBJ2-1|TRBV24-1|once
TGTGCCACCAGTGATTCCGGGACTAGCGTCGGCTCCTACAATGAGCAGTTCTTC
CATSDSGTSVGSYNEQFF
>.|TRBJ2-1|TRBV29-1|few
TGCAGCGTTGAAGAGACGGGCGGTGTGAATGAGCAGTTCTTC
CSVEETGGVNEQFF
>.|TRBJ1-1|TRBV7-8|many
TGTGCCAGCAGCTTAGGCCCAGTTTCGAACACTGAAGCTTTCTTT
CASSLGPVSNTEAFF
>.|TRBJ2-1|TRBV11-2|many
TGTGCCAGCAGCTTAGCCCAGCTGTACAATGAGCAGTTCTTC
CASSLAQLYNEQFF
>.|TRBJ1-1|TRBV9|few
TGTGCCAGCAGGATCTCTTTGTCGGGGCGCATTGAAGCTTTCTTT
CASRISLSGRIEAFF
>.|TRBJ1-1|TRBV30|many
TGTGCCTGGAGCCCCCTAGGGGTAAACACTGAAGCTTTCTTT
CAWSPLGVNTEAFF
>.|TRBJ2-7|TRBV7-8|few
TGTGCCAGCAGCTTCGGAAGCGTCTCCTACGAGCAGTACTTC
CASSFGSVSYEQYF
>.|TRBJ2-2|TRBV6-4|.
TGTGCCAGCAGCTCGGACGGGAACACCGGGGAGCTGTTTTTT
CASSSDGNTGELFF
>.|TRBJ1-4|TRBV2|many
TGTGCCAGCAGGGCAGCCCTGGGGGAAAAACTGTTTTTT
CASRAALGEKLFF
>.|TRBJ2-5|TRBV6-1|many
TGTGCCAGCAGTGAGGCAGGAGGGGAGACCCAGTACTTC
CASSEAGGETQYF
>.|TRBJ1-6|TRBV27|.
TGTGCCAGCAGTAGCCGAGGGGATAATTCACCCCTCCACTTT
CASSSRGDNSPLHF
>TRBD2|TRBJ2-7|TRBV27|.
TGTGCCAGCAGTACGACTAGCGGGGCTTACGAGCAGTACTTC
CASSTTSGAYEQYF
>.|TRBJ1-1|TRBV5-5|many
TGTGCCAGCAGTCGGAGTTACCCAGGGGTGGGGACTGAAGCTTTCTTT
CASSRSYPGVGTEAFF
>.|TRBJ2-7|TRBV3-1|many
TGTGCCAGCAGCCAAGACCTACGCGGGGAGCAGTACTTC
CASSQDLRGEQYF
>TRBD2|TRBJ2-1|TRBV2|many
TGTGCCAGCAGTGAAGGAGCGGGAGGGCCTGATGAGCAGTTCTTC
CASSEGAGGPDEQFF
>TRBD2|TRBJ2-1|TRBV18|many
TGTGCCAGCTCACCACGACTAGCGGGAGGGCTCCTCGGTGAGCAGTTCTTC
CASSPRLAGGLLGEQFF
>.|TRBJ2-3|TRBV19|.
TGTGCCAGTAGTATCTGGGGTGCCAGCACAGATACGCAGTATTTT
CASSIWGASTDTQYF
>.|TRBJ2-3|TRBV28|few
TGTGCCAGCAGCCGGGGGGCCACAGATACGCAGTATTTT
CASSRGATDTQYF
>.|TRBJ2-3|TRBV20-1|few
TGCAGTGCTAGAGAGGAGGGAAGCACAGATACGCAGTATTTT
CSAREEGSTDTQYF
>.|TRBJ1-1|TRBV6-1|many
TGTGCCAGCTCCGCCAGGGCCCAAGACATGAACACTGAAGCTTTCTTT
CASSARAQDMNTEAFF
>TRBD2|TRBJ2-7|TRBV6-2/TRBV6-3|many
TGTGCCAGCAGTTACTCGACTAGCGGTGCATTCTACGAGCAGTACTTC
CASSYSTSGAFYEQYF
>.|TRBJ2-5|TRBV7-9|.
TGTGCCACCACGGGACGGGTCTTCCAAGAGACCCAGTACTTC
CATTGRVFQETQYF
>TRBD1|TRBJ2-1|TRBV11-1|.
TGTGCCAGCAGCTTAGGGACAGGGGGCACGGCCAATGAGCAGTTCTTC
CASSLGTGGTANEQFF
>TRBD1|TRBJ1-3|TRBV20-1|.
TGCAGTGCTAGGGGACAGGGGAGCTCTGGAAACACCATATATTTT
CSARGQGSSGNTIYF
>TRBD1|TRBJ2-2|TRBV20-1|.
TGCAGTGCTAGAGACTTCGGACAGGGGGCGACCGGGGAGCTGTTTTTT
CSARDFGQGATGELFF
>TRBD1|TRBJ2-7|TRBV6-2/TRBV6-3|many
TGTGCCAGCAGTTACCCGGGACAGGGTATATCCTACGAGCAGTACTTC
CASSYPGQGISYEQYF